This T cell receptor (beta chain) derives from a study of T-cell memory formation after mild COVID-19. TCRdb reprocessed the 5' RACE reads via MiXCR and lists one record per CDR3 protein. The data contain a few hundred thousand distinct CDR3 sequences, 28% of them singletons. Study outcomes and limitations: Cross-reactive memory appears to have joined, as suggested by some responding clones showing up in pre-infection memory. Balance between CD4 and CD8 was seen in clones contracting day 15 to 85, and a CD4+ lean was seen in later expanders.

Note on this clonotype: Its antigen is currently unknown.

The specimen sequenced was PBMCs or a T cell subset sorted from them (not recorded which). This TCR was recovered from an adult woman who had mild COVID-19 (a few samples of this study predate the infection). Cell type and time point are not known.

The CDR3 DNA sequence: TGTGCCACCAGTGAGAACTTCGGACTGTTCAATGAGCAGTTCTTC. This codes for CATSENFGLFNEQFF. This chain links TRBV24-1 with TRBJ2-1, with a weak D call TRBD2 (5 bases). The ends were cut back, 4 bases at V and 6 bases at J, with 15 bases in the middle. Germline V gene sequence: CDR1 KGHDR, CDR2 SFDVKD. The CDR3 totals 15 residues.